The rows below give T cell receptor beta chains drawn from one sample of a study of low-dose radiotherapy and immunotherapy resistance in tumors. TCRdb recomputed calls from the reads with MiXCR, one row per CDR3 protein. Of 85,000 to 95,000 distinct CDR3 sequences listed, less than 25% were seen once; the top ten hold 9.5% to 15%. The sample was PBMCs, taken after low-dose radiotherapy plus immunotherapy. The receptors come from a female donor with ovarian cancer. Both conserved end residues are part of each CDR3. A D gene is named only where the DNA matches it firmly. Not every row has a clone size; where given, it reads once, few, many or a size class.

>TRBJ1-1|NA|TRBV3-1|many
TGTGCCAGCAGCCCCGGGACGGTGAACACTGAAGCTTTCTTT
CASSPGTVNTEAFF
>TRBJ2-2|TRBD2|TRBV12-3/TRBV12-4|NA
TGTGCCAGCAGTCCGAGCGGGAGGGCCAGGACCGGGGAGCTGTTTTTT
CASSPSGRARTGELFF
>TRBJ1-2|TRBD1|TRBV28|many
TGTGCCAGCAGTTTGAACAGGGGGCCTTTTGGCTACACCTTC
CASSLNRGPFGYTF
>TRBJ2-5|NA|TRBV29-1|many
TGCAGCGTTGTTCTGCCCGCGGGGGAGACCCAGTACTTC
CSVVLPAGETQYF
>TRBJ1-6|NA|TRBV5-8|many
TGTGCCAGCAGCCCTTACTGGGGGACAAGAAATTCACCCCTCCACTTT
CASSPYWGTRNSPLHF
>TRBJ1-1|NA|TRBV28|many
TGTGCCAGCAGTTTAGGGGGCTTGGGCACTGAAGCTTTCTTT
CASSLGGLGTEAFF
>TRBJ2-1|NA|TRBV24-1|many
TGTGCCACCAGGGAAACAGAGGGCTCCTACAATGAGCAGTTCTTC
CATRETEGSYNEQFF
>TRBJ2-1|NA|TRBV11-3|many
TGTGCCAGCAGCTTAGTAGTCGGGACCGAGCAGTTCTTC
CASSLVVGTEQFF
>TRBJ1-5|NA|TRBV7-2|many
TGTGCCAGCAGCTTAGTCCCAGAGCAGAATCAGCCCCAGCATTTT
CASSLVPEQNQPQHF
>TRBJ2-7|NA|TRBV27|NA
TGTGCCAGCAGTTTTCGGGGGTCCTACGAGCAGTACTTC
CASSFRGSYEQYF
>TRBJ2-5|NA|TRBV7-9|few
TGTGCCAGCAGCCCCTCTGGGGTGGAGACCCAGTACTTC
CASSPSGVETQYF
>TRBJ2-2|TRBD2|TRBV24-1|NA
TGTGCCACCAGTGGTCCGGGACTAACGACCGGGGAGCTGTTTTTT
CATSGPGLTTGELFF
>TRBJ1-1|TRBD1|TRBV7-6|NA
TGTGCCAGCAGCTCCAAATCTGCAGGGGGCCCTGAAGCTTTCTTT
CASSSKSAGGPEAFF
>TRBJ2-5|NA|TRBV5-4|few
TGTGCCAGCAGCTTGGGAGTAGCGTCCTACAATGAGCAGTACTTC
CASSLGVASYNEQYF
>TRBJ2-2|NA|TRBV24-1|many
TGTGCCACCAGTGCTCTTGACTCGAACGGGGAGCTGTTTTTT
CATSALDSNGELFF
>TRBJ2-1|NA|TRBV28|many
TGTGCCAGCACCACGGTCGGCTTCAATGAGCAGTTCTTC
CASTTVGFNEQFF
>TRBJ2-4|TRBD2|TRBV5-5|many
TGTGCCAGCAGCTTGGTGCGGGGGGGCATTCAGTACTTC
CASSLVRGGIQYF
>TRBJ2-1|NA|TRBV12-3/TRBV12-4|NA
TGTGCCAGCAAGGAATTGGCCTACAATGAGCAGTTCTTC
CASKELAYNEQFF
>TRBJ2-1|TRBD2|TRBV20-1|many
TGCAGTGCGGAGACTAGCGGGGCTTACAATGAGCAGTTCTTC
CSAETSGAYNEQFF
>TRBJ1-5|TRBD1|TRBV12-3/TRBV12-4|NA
TGTGCCAGCAGTCAAACAGGGGGCGTTCAGCCCCAGCATTTT
CASSQTGGVQPQHF
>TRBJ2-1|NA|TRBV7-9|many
TGTGCCAGCAGCCATGAGCTAGCGCCCGCCAGCTCCTACAATGAGCAGTTCTTC
CASSHELAPASSYNEQFF
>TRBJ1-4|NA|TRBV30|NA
TGTGCCTGGAGCACCGGGGACGGTCTTAATGAAAAACTGTTTTTT
CAWSTGDGLNEKLFF
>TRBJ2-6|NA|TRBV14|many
TGTGCCAGCAGCCAAGATGCAGGATTAATCTCTGGGGCCAACGTCCTGACTTTC
CASSQDAGLISGANVLTF
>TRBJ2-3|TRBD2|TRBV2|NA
TGTGCCAGAGGGACTAGCGGGGGACTAGGCACAGATACGCAGTATTTT
CARGTSGGLGTDTQYF
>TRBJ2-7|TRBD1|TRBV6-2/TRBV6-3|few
TGTGCCAGCAGTTACAACACTCAGCCGGGACAGGGGTACGAGCAGTACTTC
CASSYNTQPGQGYEQYF
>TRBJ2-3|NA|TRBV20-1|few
TGCAGTGCCGCCACGGCGGCCCTATCTGATAGCACAGATACGCAGTATTTT
CSAATAALSDSTDTQYF
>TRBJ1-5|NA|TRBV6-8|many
TGTGCCAGCGGCTTCCAGGGGAATCAGCCCCAGCATTTT
CASGFQGNQPQHF
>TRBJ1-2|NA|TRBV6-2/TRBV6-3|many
TGTGCCAGCAGTTATAGACCATATGGCTACACCTTC
CASSYRPYGYTF
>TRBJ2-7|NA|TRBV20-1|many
TGCAGTGCATGGAGGGATCTCTACGAGCAGTACTTC
CSAWRDLYEQYF
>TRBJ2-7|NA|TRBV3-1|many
TGTGCCAGCAGCTCCCGGGCCCTGACTGGCGAGCAGTACTTC
CASSSRALTGEQYF
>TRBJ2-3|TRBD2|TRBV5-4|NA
TGTGCCAGCAGCATAAGCGGGAGGGACACAGATACGCAGTATTTT
CASSISGRDTDTQYF
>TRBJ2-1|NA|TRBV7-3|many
TGTGCCAGCCCCGGGGTAGGTCGGCCGCCGGGGAATGAGCAGTTCTTC
CASPGVGRPPGNEQFF
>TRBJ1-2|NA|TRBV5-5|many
TGTGCCAGCAGCTTAACCGGGGGACCGAGGGGTAGCTATGGCTACACCTTC
CASSLTGGPRGSYGYTF
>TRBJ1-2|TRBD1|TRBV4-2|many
TGTGCCAGCAGTTTGCAGGGGGGTGGCTACACCTTC
CASSLQGGGYTF